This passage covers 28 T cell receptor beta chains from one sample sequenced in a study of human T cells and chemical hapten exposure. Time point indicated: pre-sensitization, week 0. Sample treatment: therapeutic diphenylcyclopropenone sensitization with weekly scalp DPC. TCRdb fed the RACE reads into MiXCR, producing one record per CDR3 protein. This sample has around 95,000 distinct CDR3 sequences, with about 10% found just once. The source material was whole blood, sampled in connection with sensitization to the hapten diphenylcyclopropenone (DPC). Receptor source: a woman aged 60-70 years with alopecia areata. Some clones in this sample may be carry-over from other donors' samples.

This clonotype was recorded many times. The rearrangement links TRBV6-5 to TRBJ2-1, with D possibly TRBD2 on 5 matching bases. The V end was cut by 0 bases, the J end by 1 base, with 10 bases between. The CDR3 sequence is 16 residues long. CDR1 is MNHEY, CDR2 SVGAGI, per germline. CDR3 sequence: CASSYSGIPSYNEQFF. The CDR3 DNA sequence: TGTGCCAGCAGTTACTCCGGGATCCCTTCCTACAATGAGCAGTTCTTC.

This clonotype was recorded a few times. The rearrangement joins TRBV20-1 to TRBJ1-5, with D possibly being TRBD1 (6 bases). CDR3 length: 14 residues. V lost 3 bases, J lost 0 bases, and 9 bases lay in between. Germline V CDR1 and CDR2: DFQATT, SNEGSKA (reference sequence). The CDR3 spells CSASFRGSNQPQHF. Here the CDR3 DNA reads TGCAGTGCTAGTTTCAGGGGTAGCAATCAGCCCCAGCATTTT.

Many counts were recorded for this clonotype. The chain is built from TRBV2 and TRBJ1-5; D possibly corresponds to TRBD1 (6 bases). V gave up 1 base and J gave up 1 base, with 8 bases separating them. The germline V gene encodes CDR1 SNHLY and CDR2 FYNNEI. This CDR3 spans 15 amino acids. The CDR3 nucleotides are TGTGCCAGCAGTGAAGAGGGACAAAGCAATCAGCCCCAGCATTTT. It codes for CASSEEGQSNQPQHF.

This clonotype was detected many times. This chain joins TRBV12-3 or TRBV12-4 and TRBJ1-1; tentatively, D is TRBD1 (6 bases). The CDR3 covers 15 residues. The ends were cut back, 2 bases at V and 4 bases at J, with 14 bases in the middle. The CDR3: CASSLMSQGSTEAFF. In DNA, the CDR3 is TGTGCCAGCAGTTTAATGAGCCAGGGGAGCACTGAAGCTTTCTTT.

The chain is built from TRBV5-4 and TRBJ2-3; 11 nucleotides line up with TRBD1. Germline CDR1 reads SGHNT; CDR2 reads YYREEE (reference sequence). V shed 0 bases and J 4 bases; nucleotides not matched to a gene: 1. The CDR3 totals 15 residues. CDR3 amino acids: CASSLGTGGADTQYF. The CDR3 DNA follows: TGTGCCAGCAGCTTGGGGACAGGGGGCGCAGATACGCAGTATTTT.

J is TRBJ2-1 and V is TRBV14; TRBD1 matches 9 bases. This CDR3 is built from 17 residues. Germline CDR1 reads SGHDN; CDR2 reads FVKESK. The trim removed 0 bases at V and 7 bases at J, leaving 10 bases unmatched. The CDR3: CASSQDRRDRETNEQFF. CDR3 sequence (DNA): TGTGCCAGCAGCCAAGACAGACGGGACAGGGAGACTAATGAGCAGTTCTTC.

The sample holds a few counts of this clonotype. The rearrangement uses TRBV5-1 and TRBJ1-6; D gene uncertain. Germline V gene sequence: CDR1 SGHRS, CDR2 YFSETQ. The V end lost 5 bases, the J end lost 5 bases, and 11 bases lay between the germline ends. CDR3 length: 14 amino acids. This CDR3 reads CASRLGFNNSPLHF. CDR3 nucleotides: TGCGCCAGCAGACTTGGGTTTAATAATTCACCCCTCCACTTT. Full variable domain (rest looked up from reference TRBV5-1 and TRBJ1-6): KAGVTQTPRYLIKTRGQQVTLSCSPISGHRSVSWYQQTPGQGLQFLFEYFSETQRNKGNFPGRFSGRQFSNSRSEMNVSTLELGDSALYLCASRLGFNNSPLHFGNGTRLTVT.

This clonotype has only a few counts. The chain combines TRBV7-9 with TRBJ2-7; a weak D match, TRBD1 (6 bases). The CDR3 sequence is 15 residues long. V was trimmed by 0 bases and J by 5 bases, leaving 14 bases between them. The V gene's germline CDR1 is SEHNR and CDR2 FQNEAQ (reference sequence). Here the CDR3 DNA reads TGTGCCAGCAGCTTAGCGATGGGGGCTTGGAACGAGCAGTACTTC. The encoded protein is CASSLAMGAWNEQYF.

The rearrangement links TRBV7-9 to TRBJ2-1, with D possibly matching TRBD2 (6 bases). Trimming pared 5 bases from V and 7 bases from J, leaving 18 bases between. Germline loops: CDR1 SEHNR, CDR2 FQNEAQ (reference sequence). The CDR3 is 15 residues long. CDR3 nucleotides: TGTGCCAGCAGCCTTCCAGGCGCGGGGTTTAATGAGCAGTTCTTC. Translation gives CASSLPGAGFNEQFF.

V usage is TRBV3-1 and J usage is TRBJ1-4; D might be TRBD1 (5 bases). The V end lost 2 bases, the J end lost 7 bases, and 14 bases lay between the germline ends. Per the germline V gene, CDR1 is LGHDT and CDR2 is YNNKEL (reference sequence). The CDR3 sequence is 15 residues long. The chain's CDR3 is CASSQFQGEGEKLFF. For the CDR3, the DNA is TGTGCCAGCAGCCAATTCCAGGGTGAGGGTGAAAAACTGTTTTTT.

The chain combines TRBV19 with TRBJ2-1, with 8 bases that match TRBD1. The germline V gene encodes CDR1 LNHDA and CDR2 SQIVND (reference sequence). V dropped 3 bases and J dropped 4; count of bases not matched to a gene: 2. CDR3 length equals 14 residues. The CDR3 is CASSIQGAYNEQFF. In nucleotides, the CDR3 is TGTGCCAGTAGTATTCAGGGGGCATACAATGAGCAGTTCTTC.

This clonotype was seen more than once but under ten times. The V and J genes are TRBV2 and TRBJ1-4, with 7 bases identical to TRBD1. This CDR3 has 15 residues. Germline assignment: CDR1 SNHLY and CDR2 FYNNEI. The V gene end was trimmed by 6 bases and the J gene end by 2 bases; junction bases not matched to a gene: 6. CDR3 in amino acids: CASRTGRETNEKLFF. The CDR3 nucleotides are TGTGCCAGCAGGACAGGGAGGGAGACTAATGAAAAACTGTTTTTT.

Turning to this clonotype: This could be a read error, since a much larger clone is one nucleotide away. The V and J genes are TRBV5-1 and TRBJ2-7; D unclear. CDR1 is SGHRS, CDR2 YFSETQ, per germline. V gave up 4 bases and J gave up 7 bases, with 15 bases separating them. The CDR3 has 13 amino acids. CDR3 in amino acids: CASSQASPEEQYF. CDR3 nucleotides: TGCGCCAGCAGCCAAGCGAGTCCTGAAGAGCAGTACTTC.

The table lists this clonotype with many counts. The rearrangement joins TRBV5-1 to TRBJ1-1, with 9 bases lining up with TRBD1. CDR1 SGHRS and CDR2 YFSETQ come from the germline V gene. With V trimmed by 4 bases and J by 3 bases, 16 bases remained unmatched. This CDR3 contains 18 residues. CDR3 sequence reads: CASSHGVRTGALDTEAFF. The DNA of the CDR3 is TGCGCCAGCAGCCACGGGGTACGGACAGGGGCTTTGGACACTGAAGCTTTCTTT.

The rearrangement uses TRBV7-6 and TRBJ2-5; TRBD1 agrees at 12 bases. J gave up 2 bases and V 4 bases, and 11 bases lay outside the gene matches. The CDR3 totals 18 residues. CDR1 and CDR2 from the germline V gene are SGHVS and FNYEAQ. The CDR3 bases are TGTGCCAGCAGCTACGGGACAGGGGGCCCCACAAGACAAGAGACCCAGTACTTC. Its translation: CASSYGTGGPTRQETQYF.

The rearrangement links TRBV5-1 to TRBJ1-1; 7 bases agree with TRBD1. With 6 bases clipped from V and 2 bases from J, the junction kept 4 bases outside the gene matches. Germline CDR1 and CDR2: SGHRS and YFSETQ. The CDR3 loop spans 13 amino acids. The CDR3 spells CASTRQGNTEAFF. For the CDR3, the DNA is TGCGCCAGCACGCGACAGGGAAACACTGAAGCTTTCTTT.

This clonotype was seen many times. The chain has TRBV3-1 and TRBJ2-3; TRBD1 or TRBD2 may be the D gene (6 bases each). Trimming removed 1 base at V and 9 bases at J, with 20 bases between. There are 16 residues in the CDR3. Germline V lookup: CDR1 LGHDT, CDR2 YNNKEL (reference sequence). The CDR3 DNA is TGTGCCAGCAGCCAAGGGGAGGTGGGGGGCCACCTGACGCAGTATTTT. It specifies CASSQGEVGGHLTQYF.

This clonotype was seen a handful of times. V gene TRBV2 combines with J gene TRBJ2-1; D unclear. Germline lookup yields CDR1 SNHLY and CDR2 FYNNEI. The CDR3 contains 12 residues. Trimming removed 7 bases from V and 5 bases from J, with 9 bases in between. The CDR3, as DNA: TGTGCCAGCACTCGAGACAACAATGAGCAGTTCTTC. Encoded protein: CASTRDNNEQFF.

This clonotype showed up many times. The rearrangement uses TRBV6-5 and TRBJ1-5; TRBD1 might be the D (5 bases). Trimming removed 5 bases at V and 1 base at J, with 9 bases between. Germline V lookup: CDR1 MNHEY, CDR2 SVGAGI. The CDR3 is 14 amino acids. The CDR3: CASSDRYSNQPQHF. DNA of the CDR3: TGTGCCAGCAGTGACAGATACAGCAATCAGCCCCAGCATTTT.

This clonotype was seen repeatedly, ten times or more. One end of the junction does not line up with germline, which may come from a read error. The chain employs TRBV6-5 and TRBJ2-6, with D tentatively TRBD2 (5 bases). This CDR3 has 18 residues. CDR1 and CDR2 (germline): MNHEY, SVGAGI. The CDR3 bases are TGTGCCAGCAGGTACTATACCGGGGAGAGTGTTCGGGGCAACGTCCTGACTTTC. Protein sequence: CASRYYTGESVRGNVLTF.

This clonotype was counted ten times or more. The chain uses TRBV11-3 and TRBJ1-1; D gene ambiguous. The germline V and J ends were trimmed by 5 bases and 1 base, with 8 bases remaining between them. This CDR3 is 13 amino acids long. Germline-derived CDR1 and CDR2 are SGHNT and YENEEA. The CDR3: CASSGTSNTEAFF. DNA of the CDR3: TGTGCCAGCAGCGGCACATCGAACACTGAAGCTTTCTTT.

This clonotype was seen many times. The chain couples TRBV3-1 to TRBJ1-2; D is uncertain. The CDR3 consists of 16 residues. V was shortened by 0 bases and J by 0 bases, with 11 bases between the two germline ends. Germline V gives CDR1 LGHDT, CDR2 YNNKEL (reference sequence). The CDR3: CASSQDQRGANYGYTF. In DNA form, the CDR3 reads TGTGCCAGCAGCCAAGATCAACGGGGAGCTAACTATGGCTACACCTTC. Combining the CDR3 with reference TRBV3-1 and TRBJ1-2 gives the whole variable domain DTAVSQTPKYLVTQMGNDKSIKCEQNLGHDTMYWYKQDSKKFLKIMFSYNNKELIINETVPNRFSPKSPDKAHLNLHINSLELGDSAVYFCASSQDQRGANYGYTFGSGTRLTVV.

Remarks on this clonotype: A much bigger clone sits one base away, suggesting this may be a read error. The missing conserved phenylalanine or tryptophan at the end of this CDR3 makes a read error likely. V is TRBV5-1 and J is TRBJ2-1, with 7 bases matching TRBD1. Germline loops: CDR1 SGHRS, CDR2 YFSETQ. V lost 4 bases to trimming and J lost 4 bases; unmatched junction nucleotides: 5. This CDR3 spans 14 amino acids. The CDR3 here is CASSLGGEYNEQFS. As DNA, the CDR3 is TGCGCCAGCAGCCTAGGGGGCGAATACAATGAGCAGTTCTCC.

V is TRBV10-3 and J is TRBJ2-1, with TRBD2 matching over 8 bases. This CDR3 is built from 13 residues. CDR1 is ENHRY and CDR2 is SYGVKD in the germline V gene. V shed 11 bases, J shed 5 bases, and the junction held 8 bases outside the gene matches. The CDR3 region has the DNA TGTGCCGCCCGGGGGGGCCGGGACAATGAGCAGTTCTTC. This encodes CAARGGRDNEQFF.

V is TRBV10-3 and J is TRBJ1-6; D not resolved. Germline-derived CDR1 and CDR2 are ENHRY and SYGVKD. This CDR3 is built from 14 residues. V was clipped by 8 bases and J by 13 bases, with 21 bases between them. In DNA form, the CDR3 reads TGTGCCATCTGGGATGGAGGGCGAAGTTTGCCCCTCCACTTT. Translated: CAIWDGGRSLPLHF.

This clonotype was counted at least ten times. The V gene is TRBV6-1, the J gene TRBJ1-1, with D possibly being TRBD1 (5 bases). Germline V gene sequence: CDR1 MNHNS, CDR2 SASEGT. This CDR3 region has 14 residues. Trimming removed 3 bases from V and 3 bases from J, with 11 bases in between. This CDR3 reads CASSEWGSDTEAFF. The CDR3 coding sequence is TGTGCCAGCAGTGAGTGGGGGTCGGACACTGAAGCTTTCTTT.

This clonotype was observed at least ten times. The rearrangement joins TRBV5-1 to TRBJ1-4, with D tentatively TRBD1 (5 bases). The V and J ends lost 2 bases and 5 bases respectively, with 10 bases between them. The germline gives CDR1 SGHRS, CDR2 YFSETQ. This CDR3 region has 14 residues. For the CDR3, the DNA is TGCGCCAGCAGCTTAAGGGGCGGGAATGAAAAACTGTTTTTT. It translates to CASSLRGGNEKLFF.

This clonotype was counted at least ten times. CDR3 nucleotide sequence: TGTGCCACCAGCAGGGGCTTTGGGGAGGCTGAAGCTTTCTTT. Amino acid sequence: CATSRGFGEAEAFF. The chain employs TRBV15 and TRBJ1-1, with D hard to call. The CDR3 has 14 amino acids. CDR1 is LNHNV and CDR2 is YYDKDF in the germline V gene (reference sequence). Trimming shortened V by 3 bases and J by 6 bases, and 14 bases separated the two germline ends.